Included here is one T cell receptor beta chain sequence, with context. As yet, its antigen is unknown. The sample comes from a study of identical twins. Template switching added a universal primer site, and cDNA bore unique molecular identifiers. TCRdb ran MiXCR on the 5' RACE reads and lists one entry per CDR3 protein. The table records more than 400,000 distinct CDR3 sequences, approximately 16% of them present only once. Germline V gene lookup returns CDR1 SGHNT and CDR2 YENEEA. Trimming took off 1 base at V and 9 bases at J, with 10 bases between the two ends. This CDR3 region has 14 residues. Study-level results: Among out-of-frame alpha sequences shared by twins, low generation probability occurred in excess. Conclusions came from cross-sectional statistical analysis, not from following the same donors. Because invariant MAIT and iNKT cells could be present, zero-insertion analyses could be partly confounded.

A further study also used this sample, focusing on yellow fever vaccine responses in identical twins.

Source material: CD4+ T cells sorted from blood. This chain links TRBV11-3 with TRBJ1-6; D remains ambiguous. The clonotype originates from a woman under 30 in good health. The CDR3 protein is CASSLGVGSSPLHF. DNA of the CDR3: TGTGCCAGCAGCTTAGGGGTAGGAAGTTCACCCCTCCACTTT.